This T cell receptor beta chain was observed in a study of identical twins. TCRdb ran MiXCR on the 5' RACE reads and lists one entry per CDR3 protein. This sample has nearly 900,000 distinct CDR3 sequences, with 12% found just once. In germline, CDR1 is SSHAT, CDR2 FNYEAQ (reference sequence). The CDR3 is made up of 15 amino acids. V was clipped by 5 bases and J by 1 base, with 13 bases between them. Comment on this clonotype: Its antigen is unknown.

Findings and caveats of the study: Models underpredicted monozygotic twin sharing of out-of-frame TCR alpha.

Every donor was a healthy Caucasian. These sequences were also reported in another study, on yellow fever vaccine responses in identical twins.

Sequencing input: PBMCs. The chain uses TRBV7-7 and TRBJ2-3; D gene uncertain. This clonotype originated in a woman aged 18-35 years in good health. The chain's CDR3 is CASSRSVSGTDTQYF. CDR3 nucleotides: TGTGCCAGCAGCAGATCTGTGTCTGGCACAGATACGCAGTATTTT.